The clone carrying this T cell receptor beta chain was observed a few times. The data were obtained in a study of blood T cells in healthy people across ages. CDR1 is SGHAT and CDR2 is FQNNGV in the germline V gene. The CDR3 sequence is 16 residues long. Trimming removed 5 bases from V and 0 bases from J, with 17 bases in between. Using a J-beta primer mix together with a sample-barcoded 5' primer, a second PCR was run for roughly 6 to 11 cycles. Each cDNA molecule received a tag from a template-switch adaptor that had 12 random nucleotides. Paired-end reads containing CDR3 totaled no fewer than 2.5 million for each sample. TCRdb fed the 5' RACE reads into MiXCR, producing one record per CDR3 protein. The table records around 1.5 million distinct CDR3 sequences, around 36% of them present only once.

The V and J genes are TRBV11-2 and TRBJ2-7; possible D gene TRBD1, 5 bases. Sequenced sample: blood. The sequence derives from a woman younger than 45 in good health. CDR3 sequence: CASSTPRGLSSYEQYF. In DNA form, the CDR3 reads TGTGCCAGCAGCACCCCAAGGGGTCTAAGCTCCTACGAGCAGTACTTC.